A single sample is the source of the 4 T cell receptor beta chains below, sequenced in a study of T cells in Graves' hyperthyroidism and ophthalmopathy. Using RNA transcripts as the source, TCR beta CDR3 regions were amplified. The HTBI primer set was used in a first-round RT-PCR of the TCR CDR3. TCRdb recomputed calls from the multiplex PCR reads with MiXCR, one row per CDR3 protein. The table shows approximately 620,000 distinct CDR3 sequences, with approximately 16% occurring only once. The sequenced material came from blood. These receptors originate from a woman in her 40s with Graves' ophthalmopathy.

This clonotype was counted ten times or more. V usage is TRBV18 and J usage is TRBJ2-7; 8 bases match TRBD1. Germline V gives CDR1 KGHSH, CDR2 LQKENI. The ends lost 3 bases at V and 5 bases at J; junction bases unmatched: 6. CDR3 length: 14 residues. The CDR3 sequence is CASSPETGEDEQYF. In DNA, the CDR3 is TGTGCCAGCTCACCGGAGACAGGGGAGGACGAGCAGTACTTC.

This clonotype was counted between two and nine times. The chain has TRBV4-2 and TRBJ2-5; 13 nucleotides line up with TRBD2. The CDR3 runs 16 residues. The germline V gene has CDR1 LGHNA and CDR2 YNFKEQ. With 0 bases clipped from V and 4 bases from J, the junction kept 2 bases outside the gene matches. Written as DNA, the CDR3 is TGTGCCAGCAGCCAAGATACTAGCGGGGGGGCAGAGACCCAGTACTTC. This translates into CASSQDTSGGAETQYF.

The chain is built from TRBV7-9 and TRBJ2-1; D is ambiguous. CDR3 length: 19 amino acids. V lost 1 base and J lost 2, with 21 bases in between. Germline V gene sequence: CDR1 SEHNR, CDR2 FQNEAQ (reference sequence). The CDR3 protein is CASSLVFMPAGGTYNEQFF. CDR3 coding DNA: TGTGCCAGCAGCTTAGTTTTCATGCCGGCTGGCGGAACCTACAATGAGCAGTTCTTC. The variable domain in full, with the rest retrieved from reference TRBV7-9 and TRBJ2-1, is DTGVSQNPRHKITKRGQNVTFRCDPISEHNRLYWYRQTLGQGPEFLTYFQNEAQLEKSRLLSDRFSAERPKGSFSTLEIQRTEQGDSAMYLCASSLVFMPAGGTYNEQFFGPGTRLTVL.

The chain recombines TRBV5-1 with TRBJ2-5; perhaps TRBD1 as D (6 bases). Trimming took off 0 bases at V and 1 base at J, with 7 bases between the two ends. The V gene's germline CDR1 is SGHRS and CDR2 YFSETQ. CDR3 length: 14 residues. DNA for the CDR3: TGCGCCAGCAGCTTGGGGGACATCCAAGAGACCCAGTACTTC. Residues: CASSLGDIQETQYF.